Each of the 6 T cell receptor beta chains below was sequenced from the same sample in a study of monozygotic twins with inflammatory bowel disease. TCRdb reprocessed the 5' RACE reads and keeps a single row for each CDR3 protein, giving no DNA. The table lists approximately 400,000 distinct CDR3 sequences. Source material: blood. These TCRs come from a human donor with ulcerative colitis or Crohn's disease, or a healthy co-twin of an affected twin (not recorded which).

The rearrangement links TRBV20-1 to TRBJ1-5. Germline V gives CDR1 DFQATT, CDR2 SNEGSKA (reference sequence). The CDR3 is 12 residues long. The CDR3 region is CSANKKDQPQHF.

The gene calls are TRBV11-2 and TRBJ2-5; TCRdb's D call, TRBD1, is unchecked because there is no DNA. Germline CDR1 is SGHAT and CDR2 is FQNNGV. This CDR3 region has 14 residues. The CDR3 loop is CASSYDRGPETQYF.

CDR3: CATSVLLGTRYQPQHF. The gene calls are TRBV24-1 and TRBJ1-5; TCRdb designates TRBD1, a call that cannot be tested without DNA. Germline V gives CDR1 KGHDR, CDR2 SFDVKD. There are 16 residues in the CDR3.

This sequence joins TRBV6-1 and TRBJ2-2; without DNA, the TCRdb call of TRBD1 cannot be checked. This CDR3 comprises 13 residues. In germline, CDR1 is MNHNS, CDR2 SASEGT. The chain's CDR3 is CASGQVNTGELFF.

The chain couples TRBV18 to TRBJ2-1; TCRdb reports TRBD1, a call that lacks DNA to check it against. The germline V gene encodes CDR1 KGHSH and CDR2 LQKENI. The CDR3 length is 21 residues. CDR3 loop: CASSPGTEASLIAGLYNEQFF.

The rearrangement links TRBV7-9 to TRBJ2-1; TCRdb's D call of TRBD1 is untestable without DNA. Germline CDR1 and CDR2: SEHNR and FQNEAQ (reference sequence). The CDR3 totals 13 residues. The CDR3 loop is CASSLGWTNEQFF.